A single sample gave rise to the 20 T cell receptor beta chains below, sequenced in a study of cytomegalovirus exposure and HLA in healthy donors (dated by TCRdb to the late 2010s). Receptor amplification or capture employed the immunoSEQ multiplex PCR assay. The multiplex PCR relied on a mix of 60 forward primers for TCR Vbeta segments and 13 reverse primers for TCR Jbeta segments. Here the immuneACCESS table is served through TCRdb, limited to in-frame sequences with V and J called. Missing clones are a known gap in these copies; in checked studies unresolved V genes cover under half, and the rest lacks a known reason. Within this sample are about 190,000 clones, with 79% of them counted one time only. The ten most abundant clones make up roughly 1.6% of the sample. The sequencing input was PBMCs. The receptor set was obtained from a young woman in good health and CMV-seronegative.

The gene calls are TRBV28 and TRBJ2-3; TRBD2 might be the D (5 bases). Looked up from germline, CDR1 is MDHEN and CDR2 is SYDVKM. Trimming cost V 6 bases and J 3 bases, with 13 bases left between them. The CDR3 runs to 14 residues. The CDR3 DNA sequence: TGTGCCAGCAGCGTGGGAGTAGCAACAGATACGCAGTATTTT. It codes for CASSVGVATDTQYF.

The V call is TRBV30, the J call TRBJ2-5; perhaps TRBD2 as D (7 bases). The CDR3 is 13 amino acids. The V end lost 0 bases, the J end lost 7 bases, and 12 bases lay between the germline ends. Germline V gives CDR1 GTSNPN, CDR2 SVGIG (reference sequence). CDR3 DNA sequence: TGTGCCTGGAGTGTCGGGGAGGGGGGGACCCAGTACTTC. Translated: CAWSVGEGGTQYF.

The gene calls are TRBV5-4 and TRBJ1-2, with D perhaps TRBD1 (6 bases). Trimming left V 2 bases short and J 8 bases short, with 16 bases between. This CDR3 region has 14 residues. The germline V gene has CDR1 SGHNT and CDR2 YYREEE (reference sequence). The CDR3 loop reads CASSLSQGAEGYTF. DNA for the CDR3: TGTGCCAGCAGCTTATCACAGGGAGCGGAGGGCTACACCTTC.

The gene calls are TRBV30 and TRBJ2-2; 12 nucleotides line up with TRBD2. The germline V gene encodes CDR1 GTSNPN and CDR2 SVGIG (reference sequence). This CDR3 is 17 amino acids long. With V trimmed by 3 bases and J by 6 bases, 11 bases remained unmatched. In nucleotides, the CDR3 is TGTGCCTGGAGCCGAAGACTAGCGGGGGAAAAATCCGGGGAGCTGTTTTTT. Translation gives CAWSRRLAGEKSGELFF.

The chain uses TRBV2 and TRBJ2-7; the D gene is possibly TRBD2 (6 bases). The V and J ends lost 6 bases and 4 bases respectively, with 19 bases between them. Per germline, CDR1 SNHLY and CDR2 FYNNEI. The CDR3 covers 15 residues. The CDR3 is CASRGTAGLHYEQYF. The DNA of the CDR3 is TGTGCCAGCAGGGGCACGGCGGGACTTCATTACGAGCAGTACTTC.

In this sample, this clone turned up a few times. The V and J genes are TRBV11-3 and TRBJ2-3; 8 nucleotides match TRBD1. The CDR3 has 15 amino acids. J lost 2 bases, V lost 5 bases, and 6 bases had no gene match. Germline V lookup: CDR1 SGHNT, CDR2 YENEEA. The CDR3 DNA follows: TGTGCCAGCAGCGTGGGACAGGTCAACACAGATACGCAGTATTTT. This encodes CASSVGQVNTDTQYF. The full variable domain, in which reference TRBV11-3 and TRBJ2-3 provide the parts outside the CDR3, is EAGVVQSPRYKIIEKKQPVAFWCNPISGHNTLYWYLQNLGQGPELLIRYENEEAVDDSQLPKDRFSAERLKGVDSTLKIQPAELGDSAVYLCASSVGQVNTDTQYFGPGTRLTVL.

The chain has TRBV25-1 and TRBJ1-4; D is undetermined. V was trimmed by 0 bases and J by 10 bases, leaving 21 bases between them. The length of the CDR3 is 17 residues. Germline V gives CDR1 MGHDK, CDR2 SYGVNS. CDR3 amino acids: CASSEYGASGGSGKLFF. CDR3 bases: TGTGCCAGCAGTGAATATGGAGCGAGCGGAGGTTCCGGAAAACTGTTTTTT.

The chain couples TRBV7-6 to TRBJ2-1; 15 bases fit TRBD2. This CDR3 is 17 amino acids long. The germline V gene encodes CDR1 SGHVS and CDR2 FNYEAQ. V was pared by 1 base and J by 10 bases, with 8 bases of the junction left unmatched. The chain's CDR3 is CASSLDSLGTSGREQFF. CDR3 coding DNA: TGTGCCAGCAGCTTAGATAGTCTTGGGACTAGCGGGAGGGAGCAGTTCTTC.

Details on this clone: A read error may produce the germline difference seen at one junction end. The chain couples TRBV6-1 to TRBJ2-7; D ambiguous. CDR1 and CDR2 (germline): MNHNS, SASEGT. There are 11 residues in the CDR3. The CDR3 sequence is CASSEHDERYF. The CDR3 DNA sequence: TGTGCCAGCAGTGAACACGACGAGCGGTACTTC.

This clone was observed a handful of times. The chain carries TRBV7-6 and TRBJ1-2; 7 bases line up with TRBD1. V lost 5 bases and J lost 6; bases outside the gene matches: 9. The length of the CDR3 is 14 residues. Germline V lookup: CDR1 SGHVS, CDR2 FNYEAQ. The CDR3 DNA sequence: TGTGCCAGCAGCCCGACAGGGACCGGGAATGGCTACACCTTC. Its protein product is CASSPTGTGNGYTF.

This clone was seen more than once but under ten times. The CDR3 reads CASRETGAGEQYF. CDR3 DNA: TGTGCCAGCAGAGAGACAGGGGCGGGGGAGCAGTACTTC. The V and J genes are TRBV28 and TRBJ2-5, with D maybe TRBD1 (8 bases). This CDR3 has 13 amino acids. V was cut by 6 bases and J by 11 bases, with 19 bases left in between. Germline lookup yields CDR1 MDHEN and CDR2 SYDVKM.

There are a few counts of this clone. The rearrangement links TRBV6-1 to TRBJ2-3; D gene uncertain. Germline V CDR1 and CDR2: MNHNS, SASEGT. The V and J ends lost 7 bases and 4 bases respectively, with 9 bases between them. The CDR3 is 12 amino acids. CDR3 sequence reads: CASTNNADTQYF. CDR3 nucleotides: TGTGCCAGCACTAATAATGCAGATACGCAGTATTTT.

The rearrangement links TRBV28 to TRBJ1-5, with D possibly TRBD1 on 6 matching bases. CDR3 length equals 15 residues. Looked up from germline, CDR1 is MDHEN and CDR2 is SYDVKM. The V and J ends lost 4 bases and 3 bases respectively, with 13 bases between them. Here the CDR3 reads CASSYMDRVNQPQHF. The CDR3 DNA reads TGTGCCAGCAGTTATATGGACAGAGTCAATCAGCCCCAGCATTTT.

The chain joins TRBV21-1 to TRBJ1-6; the D call TRBD1 from the table was never checked on the DNA. TRBV21-1 is given as a pseudogene. This CDR3 region has 15 residues. CDR3 in DNA: TGTGCCAGCAGCGGTTCGGACAGGACTCCTTCACCCCTCCACTTT. It codes for CASSGSDRTPSPLHF.

V gene TRBV7-9 combines with J gene TRBJ1-1; D ambiguous. The V and J ends lost 2 bases and 7 bases respectively, with 8 bases between them. The germline gives CDR1 SEHNR, CDR2 FQNEAQ (reference sequence). The CDR3 runs to 12 residues. CDR3 region: CASSLSGDEAFF. The CDR3 DNA sequence: TGTGCCAGCAGCTTATCTGGAGATGAAGCTTTCTTT.

The genes are TRBV6-1 and TRBJ2-2; a weak D match, TRBD2 (5 bases). The CDR3 spans 15 residues. Trimming removed 7 bases at V and 3 bases at J, with 15 bases between. CDR1 and CDR2 (germline): MNHNS, SASEGT. CDR3 sequence: CASNPGGIYTGELFF. The CDR3, as DNA: TGTGCCAGCAACCCCGGAGGCATTTACACCGGGGAGCTGTTTTTT.

CDR3 sequence reads: CASGTHFEAFF. The CDR3 region has the DNA TGTGCCAGCGGGACTCATTTTGAAGCTTTCTTT. The chain links TRBV7-2 to TRBJ1-1; D may be TRBD1 (5 bases). Per germline, CDR1 SGHTA and CDR2 FQGNSA. V lost 8 bases and J 7 bases, leaving 11 bases between the germline ends. The CDR3 loop spans 11 amino acids.

The CDR3 protein is CASSYDRGPNYGYTF. The CDR3 DNA reads TGCGCCAGCAGCTACGACAGGGGGCCGAACTATGGCTACACCTTC. V usage is TRBV4-3 and J usage is TRBJ1-2; 10 bases map to TRBD1. The CDR3 length is 15 residues. After removal of 5 bases from V and 2 bases from J, the junction contained 5 bases not matched to a gene. The germline CDR1 and CDR2 sequences are LGHNA and YSLEER.

This clone was recorded only once. This rearrangement joins TRBV6-5 to TRBJ1-6; 9 bases are a match to TRBD1. V lost 6 bases, J lost 5 bases, and 5 bases stayed unmatched. Per germline, CDR1 MNHEY and CDR2 SVGAGI. This CDR3 has 15 residues. CDR3: CASSSGTGNNSPLHF. The DNA for the CDR3 is TGTGCCAGCAGCTCCGGGACAGGGAATAATTCACCCCTCCACTTT.

This chain connects TRBV5-6 to TRBJ2-7, with D perhaps matching TRBD1 (5 bases). Germline V gives CDR1 SGHDT, CDR2 YYEEEE. V lost 0 bases, J lost 5 bases, and 6 bases lay in between. This CDR3 comprises 12 residues. The CDR3 nucleotides read TGTGCCAGCAGCTTGGGGGGCGACGAGCAGTACTTC. The encoded protein is CASSLGGDEQYF.